The clone carrying this T cell receptor (beta chain) was seen just once. The data were taken from a study of blood T cell repertoires in COVID-19. Overall study context: Researchers got acute and convalescent COVID-19 samples from the United States, Italy and Spain. T cells, B-cell-depleted T cells, or PBMCs supplied cDNA or gDNA.

Germline CDR1 is SGHRS and CDR2 is YFSETQ. The CDR3 is made up of 14 amino acids. V dropped 7 bases and J dropped 2; count of bases not matched to a gene: 7. Original processing methods: It was from reference gene primer amplification that nucleated cell counts were estimated. Repertoires were generated with immunoSEQ multiplex PCR, while TCRdb's copy carries only in-frame clones and drops some. V and J calls and clone size are those listed in that table; D and trimming were worked out from the DNA. Of about 98,000 clones in the sample, roughly nine tenths are singletons; the top ten hold about 5%. The receptor comes from a man between 70 and 80 years old with acute or convalescent COVID-19. The sample was peripheral blood. V gene TRBV5-1 combines with J gene TRBJ2-3; 7 bases map to TRBD2. CDR3 sequence (DNA): TGCGCCAGCCACAGCGGGGACCTCACAGATACGCAGTATTTT. Its protein is CASHSGDLTDTQYF.